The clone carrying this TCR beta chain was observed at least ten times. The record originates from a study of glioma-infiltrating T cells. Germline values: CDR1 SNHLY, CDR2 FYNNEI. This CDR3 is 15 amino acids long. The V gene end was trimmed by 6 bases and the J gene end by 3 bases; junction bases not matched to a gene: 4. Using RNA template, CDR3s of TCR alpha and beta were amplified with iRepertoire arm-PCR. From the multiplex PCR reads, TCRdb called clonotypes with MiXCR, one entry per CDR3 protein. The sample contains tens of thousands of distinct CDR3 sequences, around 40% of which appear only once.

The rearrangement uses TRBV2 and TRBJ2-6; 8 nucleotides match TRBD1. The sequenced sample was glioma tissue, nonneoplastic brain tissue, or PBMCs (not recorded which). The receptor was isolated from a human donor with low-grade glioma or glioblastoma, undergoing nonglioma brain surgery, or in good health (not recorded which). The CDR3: CASRSGGFGANVLTF. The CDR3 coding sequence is TGTGCCAGCAGGTCAGGGGGCTTTGGGGCCAACGTCCTGACTTTC. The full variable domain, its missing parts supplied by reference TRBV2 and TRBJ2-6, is EPEVTQTPSHQVTQMGQEVILRCVPISNHLYFYWYRQILGQKVEFLVSFYNNEISEKSEIFDDQFSVERPDGSNFTLKIRSTKLEDSAMYFCASRSGGFGANVLTFGAGSRLTVL.